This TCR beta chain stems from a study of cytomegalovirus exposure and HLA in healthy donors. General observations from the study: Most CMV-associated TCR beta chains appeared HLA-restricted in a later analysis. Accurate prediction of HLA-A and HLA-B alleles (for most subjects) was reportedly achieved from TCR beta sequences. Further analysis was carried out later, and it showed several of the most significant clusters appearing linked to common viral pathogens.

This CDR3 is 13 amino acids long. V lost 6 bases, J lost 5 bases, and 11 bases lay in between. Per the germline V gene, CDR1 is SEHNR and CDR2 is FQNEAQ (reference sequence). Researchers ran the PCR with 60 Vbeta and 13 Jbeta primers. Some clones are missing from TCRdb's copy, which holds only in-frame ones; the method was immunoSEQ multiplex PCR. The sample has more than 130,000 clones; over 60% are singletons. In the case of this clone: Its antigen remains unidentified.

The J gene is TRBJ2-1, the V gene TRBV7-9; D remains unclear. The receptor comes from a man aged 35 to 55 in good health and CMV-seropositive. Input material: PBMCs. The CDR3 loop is CASSIDENNEQFF. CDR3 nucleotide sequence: TGTGCCAGCAGTATCGATGAGAACAATGAGCAGTTCTTC.